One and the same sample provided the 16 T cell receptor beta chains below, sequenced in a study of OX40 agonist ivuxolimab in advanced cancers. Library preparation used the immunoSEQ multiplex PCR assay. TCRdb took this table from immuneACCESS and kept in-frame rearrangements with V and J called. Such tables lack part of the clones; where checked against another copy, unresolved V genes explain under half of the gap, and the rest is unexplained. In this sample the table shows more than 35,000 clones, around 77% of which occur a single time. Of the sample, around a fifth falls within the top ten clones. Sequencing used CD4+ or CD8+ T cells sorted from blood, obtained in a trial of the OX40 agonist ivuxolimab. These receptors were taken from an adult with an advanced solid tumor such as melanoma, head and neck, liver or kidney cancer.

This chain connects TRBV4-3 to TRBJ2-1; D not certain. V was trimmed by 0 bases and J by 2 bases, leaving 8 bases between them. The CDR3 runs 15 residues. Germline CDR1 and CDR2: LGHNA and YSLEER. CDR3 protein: CASSQDRSTYNEQFF. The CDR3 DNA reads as TGCGCCAGCAGCCAAGATAGGTCGACCTACAATGAGCAGTTCTTC.

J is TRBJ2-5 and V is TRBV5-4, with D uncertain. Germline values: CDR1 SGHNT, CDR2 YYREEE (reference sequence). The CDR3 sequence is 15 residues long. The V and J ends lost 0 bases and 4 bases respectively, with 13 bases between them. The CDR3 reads CASSLVVTTGETQYF. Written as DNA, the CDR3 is TGTGCCAGCAGCTTGGTAGTCACCACTGGAGAGACCCAGTACTTC.

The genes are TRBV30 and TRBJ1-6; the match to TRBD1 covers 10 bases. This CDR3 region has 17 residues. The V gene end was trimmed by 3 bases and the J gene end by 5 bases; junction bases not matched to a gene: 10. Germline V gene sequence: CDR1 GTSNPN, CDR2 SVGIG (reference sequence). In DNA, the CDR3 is TGTGCCTGGAGAGGGTTCCGGGACAGGGGAGATAATTCACCCCTCCACTTT. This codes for CAWRGFRDRGDNSPLHF.

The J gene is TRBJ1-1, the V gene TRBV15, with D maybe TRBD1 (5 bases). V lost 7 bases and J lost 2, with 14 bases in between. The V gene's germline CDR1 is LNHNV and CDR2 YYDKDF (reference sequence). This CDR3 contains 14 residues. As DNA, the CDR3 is TGTGCCACCATCCAGGGAGTGGGTAACACTGAAGCTTTCTTT. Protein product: CATIQGVGNTEAFF.

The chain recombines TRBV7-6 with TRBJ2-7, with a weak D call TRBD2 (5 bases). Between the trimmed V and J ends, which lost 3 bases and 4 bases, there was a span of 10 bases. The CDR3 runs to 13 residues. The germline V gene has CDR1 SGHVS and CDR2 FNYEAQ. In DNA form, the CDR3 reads TGTGCCAGCAGCTTCCGGGATTCGTACGAGCAGTACTTC. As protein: CASSFRDSYEQYF.

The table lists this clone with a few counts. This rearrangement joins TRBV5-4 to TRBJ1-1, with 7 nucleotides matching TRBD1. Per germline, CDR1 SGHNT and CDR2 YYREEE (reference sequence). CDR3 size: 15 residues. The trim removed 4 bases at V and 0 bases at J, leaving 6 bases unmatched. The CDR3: CASSPQGTVNTEAFF. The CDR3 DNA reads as TGTGCCAGCAGCCCACAAGGGACAGTGAACACTGAAGCTTTCTTT.

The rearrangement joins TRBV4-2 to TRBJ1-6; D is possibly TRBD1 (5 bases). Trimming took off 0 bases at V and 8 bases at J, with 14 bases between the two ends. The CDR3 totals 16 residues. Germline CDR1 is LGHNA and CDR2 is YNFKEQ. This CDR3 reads CASSQDWTGRDSPLHF. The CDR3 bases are TGTGCCAGCAGCCAAGATTGGACGGGACGGGATTCACCCCTCCACTTT.

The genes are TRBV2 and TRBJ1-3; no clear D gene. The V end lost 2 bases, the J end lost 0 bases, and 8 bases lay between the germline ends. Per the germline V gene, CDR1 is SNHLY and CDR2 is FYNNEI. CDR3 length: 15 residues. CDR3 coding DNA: TGTGCCAGCAGTGAACCTGACATCTCTGGAAACACCATATATTTT. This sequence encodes CASSEPDISGNTIYF.

The CDR3 DNA sequence: TGTGCCAGCAGCTCGTGGGACGATACGCAGTATTTT. Its protein is CASSSWDDTQYF. The chain has TRBV28 and TRBJ2-3; D assignment may be TRBD1 or TRBD2 (5 bases each). Germline V gives CDR1 MDHEN, CDR2 SYDVKM. The CDR3 is 12 residues long. Trimming removed 6 bases at V and 6 bases at J, with 10 bases between.

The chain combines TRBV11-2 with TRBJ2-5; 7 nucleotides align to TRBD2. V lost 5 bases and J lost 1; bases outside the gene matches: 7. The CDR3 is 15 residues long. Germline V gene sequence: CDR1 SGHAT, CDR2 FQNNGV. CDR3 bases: TGTGCCAGCAGCGGCGGTCTAGCGGCCCAAGAGACCCAGTACTTC. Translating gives CASSGGLAAQETQYF.

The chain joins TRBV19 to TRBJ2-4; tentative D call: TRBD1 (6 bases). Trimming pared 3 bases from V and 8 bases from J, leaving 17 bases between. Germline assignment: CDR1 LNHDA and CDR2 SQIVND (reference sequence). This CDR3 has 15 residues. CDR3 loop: CASSIADRTTDIQYF. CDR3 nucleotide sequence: TGTGCCAGTAGTATCGCGGACAGAACGACGGACATTCAGTACTTC.

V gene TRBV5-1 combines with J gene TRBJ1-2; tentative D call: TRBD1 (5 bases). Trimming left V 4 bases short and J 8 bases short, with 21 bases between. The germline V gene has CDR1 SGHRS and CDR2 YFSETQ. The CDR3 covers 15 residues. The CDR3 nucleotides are TGCGCCAGCAGCCTGGGGGTACAGGTCCCGAACGGCTACACCTTC. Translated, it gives CASSLGVQVPNGYTF.

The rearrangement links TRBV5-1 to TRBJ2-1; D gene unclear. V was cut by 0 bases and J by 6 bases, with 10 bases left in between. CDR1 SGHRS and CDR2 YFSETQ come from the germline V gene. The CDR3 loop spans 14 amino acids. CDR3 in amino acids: CASSLERPFNEQFF. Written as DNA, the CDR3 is TGCGCCAGCAGCTTGGAGAGACCATTCAATGAGCAGTTCTTC.

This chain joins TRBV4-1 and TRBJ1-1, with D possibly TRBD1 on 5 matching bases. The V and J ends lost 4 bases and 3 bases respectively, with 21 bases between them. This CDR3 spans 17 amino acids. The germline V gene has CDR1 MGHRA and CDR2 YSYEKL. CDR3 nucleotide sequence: TGCGCCAGCAGCCTCGACCGGACACAAATAGCTCACACTGAAGCTTTCTTT. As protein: CASSLDRTQIAHTEAFF.

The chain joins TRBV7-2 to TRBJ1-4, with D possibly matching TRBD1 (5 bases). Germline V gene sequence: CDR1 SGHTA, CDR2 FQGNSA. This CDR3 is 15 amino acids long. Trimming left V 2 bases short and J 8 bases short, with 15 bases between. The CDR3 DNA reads TGTGCCAGCAGCTTATCCGGGACCCGAGGGGAAAAACTGTTTTTT. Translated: CASSLSGTRGEKLFF.

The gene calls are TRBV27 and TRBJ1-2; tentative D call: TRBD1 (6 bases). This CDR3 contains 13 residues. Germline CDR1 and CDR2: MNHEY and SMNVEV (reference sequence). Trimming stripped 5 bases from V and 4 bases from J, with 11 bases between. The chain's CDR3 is CASSEGVSYGYTF. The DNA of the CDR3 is TGTGCCAGCAGTGAGGGGGTTAGCTATGGCTACACCTTC.